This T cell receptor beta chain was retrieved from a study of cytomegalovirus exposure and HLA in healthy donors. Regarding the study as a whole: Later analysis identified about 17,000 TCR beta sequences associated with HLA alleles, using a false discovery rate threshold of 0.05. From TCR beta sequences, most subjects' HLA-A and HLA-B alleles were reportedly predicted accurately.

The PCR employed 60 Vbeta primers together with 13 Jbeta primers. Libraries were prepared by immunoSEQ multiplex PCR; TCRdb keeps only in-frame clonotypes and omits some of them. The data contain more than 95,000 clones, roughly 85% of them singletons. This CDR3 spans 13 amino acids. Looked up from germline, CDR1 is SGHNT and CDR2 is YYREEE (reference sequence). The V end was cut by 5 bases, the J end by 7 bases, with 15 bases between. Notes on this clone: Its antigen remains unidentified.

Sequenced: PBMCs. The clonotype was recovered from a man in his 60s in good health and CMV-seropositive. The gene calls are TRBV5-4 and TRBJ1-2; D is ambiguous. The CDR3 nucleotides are TGTGCCAGCAGTTCCGCCTATGCCCGTGGCTACACCTTC. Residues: CASSSAYARGYTF.